Listed below are T cell receptor beta chains from one sample, sequenced in a study of T cells after yellow fever vaccination. TCRdb re-called the 5' RACE reads through MiXCR, storing one row per CDR3 protein. This sample has some 600,000 distinct CDR3 sequences, with less than 20% found just once. Sequences were derived from PBMCs, sampled around 5 days after the first yellow fever vaccination. The origin of the receptors is a man aged 18 to 29 who received the YFV17D yellow fever vaccine. Both conserved end residues are part of each CDR3. D genes are given only for firm matches. Rows give clone size only sometimes, using once, few, many, or a class for an expanded clone.

J: TRBJ2-3
D: .
V: TRBV12-3/TRBV12-4
size: few
DNA: TGTGCCAGCAGTTTCTTTCCGAGCACAGATACGCAGTATTTT
CDR3: CASSFFPSTDTQYF

J: TRBJ1-5
D: .
V: TRBV24-1
size: few
DNA: TGTGCCACCAGTGATTATGGGGGAGAGCCCCAGCATTTT
CDR3: CATSDYGGEPQHF

J: TRBJ2-5
D: TRBD2
V: TRBV6-1
size: once
DNA: TGTGCCAGCAGTGACCGAAGCGGGGGGGCCGTTTGGGAGACCCAGTACTTC
CDR3: CASSDRSGGAVWETQYF

J: TRBJ1-6
D: TRBD1
V: TRBV6-4
size: few
DNA: TGTGCCAGCAGTGACTCTGCAGGGGGCTCGTCACCCCTCCACTTT
CDR3: CASSDSAGGSSPLHF

J: TRBJ2-1
D: TRBD2
V: TRBV4-1
size: few
DNA: TGCGCCAGCAGCCAAGGGGGAGCGGGGGGTATCTATGGGCAGTTCTTC
CDR3: CASSQGGAGGIYGQFF

J: TRBJ2-2
D: .
V: TRBV4-3
size: .
DNA: TGCGCCAGCAGCCAAGAGCATCCGCGGGGGCGCACCGGGGAGCTGTTTTTT
CDR3: CASSQEHPRGRTGELFF

J: TRBJ2-1
D: TRBD1
V: TRBV4-3
size: .
DNA: TGCGCCAGCAGCCAGTACAGGGGACGCGAGCAGTTCTTC
CDR3: CASSQYRGREQFF

J: TRBJ2-4
D: .
V: TRBV12-3/TRBV12-4
size: few
DNA: TGTGCCAGCAGTTTTAGATCCGGCAGTACGGACGAAAACATTCAGTACTTC
CDR3: CASSFRSGSTDENIQYF

J: TRBJ1-2
D: .
V: TRBV5-4
size: few
DNA: TGTGCCAGCAGCTTGGGGGGGGGGAGGTCCGACGGCTACACCTTC
CDR3: CASSLGGGRSDGYTF

J: TRBJ2-3
D: .
V: TRBV12-3/TRBV12-4
size: .
DNA: TGTGCCAGCGGTAAACCTTGGGGCGATACGCAGTATTTT
CDR3: CASGKPWGDTQYF

J: TRBJ1-1
D: .
V: TRBV12-3/TRBV12-4
size: few
DNA: TGTGCCAGCAGTCCACCGAGACGGTTGAACACTGAAGCTTTCTTT
CDR3: CASSPPRRLNTEAFF

J: TRBJ1-1
D: .
V: TRBV9
size: .
DNA: TGTGCCAGCAGGGCTAAAGAAGGAACTGAAGCTTTCTTT
CDR3: CASRAKEGTEAFF

J: TRBJ2-2
D: .
V: TRBV6-5
size: few
DNA: TGTGCCAGCAGTTACTCGGCAGGGGGGGCTGACGGGGAGCTGTTTTTT
CDR3: CASSYSAGGADGELFF

J: TRBJ2-3
D: .
V: TRBV7-8
size: few
DNA: TGTGCCAGCAGCCACTCCACTGGGGCGACGGGCACGCAGTATTTT
CDR3: CASSHSTGATGTQYF

J: TRBJ1-1
D: .
V: TRBV18
size: .
DNA: TGTGCCAGCTCCTCTGACATGAACACTGAAGCTTTCTTT
CDR3: CASSSDMNTEAFF

J: TRBJ2-1
D: TRBD2
V: TRBV6-5
size: many
DNA: TGTGCCAGCAGGGGGACCGGGACTAAAAATGAGCAGTTCTTC
CDR3: CASRGTGTKNEQFF

J: TRBJ2-5
D: TRBD2
V: TRBV6-7
size: few
DNA: TGTGCCAGCAGGCAGGGACTAGCGGTGGGGACCCAGTACTTC
CDR3: CASRQGLAVGTQYF

J: TRBJ2-3
D: .
V: TRBV6-5
size: many
DNA: TGTGCCAGCAGTTACTCGCCTTCCATCACAGATACGCAGTATTTT
CDR3: CASSYSPSITDTQYF

J: TRBJ1-4
D: TRBD1
V: TRBV5-8
size: .
DNA: TGTGCCAGCAGTATTATGGGGACAGTCACAACTAATGAAAAACTGTTTTTT
CDR3: CASSIMGTVTTNEKLFF

J: TRBJ2-7
D: .
V: TRBV23-1
size: .
DNA: TGCGCCAGCAGTCATCCACCCTTTTACGAGCAGTACTTC
CDR3: CASSHPPFYEQYF

J: TRBJ2-5
D: TRBD2
V: TRBV7-2
size: .
DNA: TGTGCCAGCAGCCCCCAAGGGAGGAGCGGGGGGCGGACCCAGTACTTC
CDR3: CASSPQGRSGGRTQYF

J: TRBJ2-1
D: TRBD2
V: TRBV5-1
size: few
DNA: TGCGCCAGCAGCTTGCTTACAGCGGGGAGCGTCGGGAATGAGCAGTTCTTC
CDR3: CASSLLTAGSVGNEQFF

J: TRBJ2-7
D: TRBD1
V: TRBV15
size: few
DNA: TGTGCCACCAGCAGAGATCGGACAGGGGCCTACGAGCAGTACTTC
CDR3: CATSRDRTGAYEQYF

J: TRBJ1-5
D: .
V: TRBV6-1
size: .
DNA: TGTGCCAGCAGTGCTGGCGCCGGGGCCGGGAGCAATCAGCCCCAGCATTTT
CDR3: CASSAGAGAGSNQPQHF

J: TRBJ2-5
D: .
V: TRBV24-1
size: .
DNA: TGTGCCACCAGTGACCTTTCGAACCGGGAGACCCAGTACTTC
CDR3: CATSDLSNRETQYF

J: TRBJ2-3
D: TRBD2
V: TRBV20-1
size: many
DNA: TGCAGTGCTCCCCGGCGGGGGGCCGGCACAGATACGCAGTATTTT
CDR3: CSAPRRGAGTDTQYF

J: TRBJ1-2
D: .
V: TRBV9
size: .
DNA: TGTGCCAGCAGCGTAGAATCGGGGCGATATGGCTACACCTTC
CDR3: CASSVESGRYGYTF

J: TRBJ2-1
D: TRBD1
V: TRBV7-2
size: .
DNA: TGTGCCAGCAGATACCTTGGGACAGGGAATGGCAATGAGCAGTTCTTC
CDR3: CASRYLGTGNGNEQFF

J: TRBJ2-4
D: TRBD2
V: TRBV7-8
size: .
DNA: TGTGCCGCTGGGGGTAGCGGGGGTAACATTCAGTACTTC
CDR3: CAAGGSGGNIQYF

J: TRBJ2-3
D: TRBD2
V: TRBV10-3
size: few
DNA: TGTGCCACCACGACTAGCGGGGGACCGGATACGCAGTATTTT
CDR3: CATTTSGGPDTQYF

J: TRBJ1-5
D: .
V: TRBV4-1
size: few
DNA: TGCGCCAGCAGCCAAGGGCTGGGCCCTAAAGATCAGCCCCAGCATTTT
CDR3: CASSQGLGPKDQPQHF

J: TRBJ2-1
D: TRBD2
V: TRBV11-2
size: .
DNA: TGTGCCAGCAGCTTAGAGCTAGCGGGGGTGTCCTACAATGAGCAGTTCTTC
CDR3: CASSLELAGVSYNEQFF

J: TRBJ1-2
D: .
V: TRBV10-2
size: many
DNA: TGCGCCAGCAGTGAAACAGGCAACTATGGCTACACCTTC
CDR3: CASSETGNYGYTF

J: TRBJ1-3
D: .
V: TRBV9
size: .
DNA: TGTGCCAGCAGCCCCAATCCGAACAGAAATGGAAACACCATATATTTT
CDR3: CASSPNPNRNGNTIYF

J: TRBJ2-5
D: TRBD1
V: TRBV9
size: few
DNA: TGTGCCAGCAGCGCTAAGGGGGCACTGTACCAAGAGACCCAGTACTTC
CDR3: CASSAKGALYQETQYF

J: TRBJ1-4
D: .
V: TRBV6-6
size: .
DNA: TGTGCCAGCAGCCAGGGACGGCGTGAAAAACTGTTTTTT
CDR3: CASSQGRREKLFF

J: TRBJ2-2
D: .
V: TRBV24-1
size: many
DNA: TGTGCCACCAGTGATACATTTTACGCAGGGAGCACCGGGGAGCTGTTTTTT
CDR3: CATSDTFYAGSTGELFF

J: TRBJ2-3
D: TRBD1
V: TRBV24-1
size: .
DNA: TGTGCCACCAGTTATGGACAGGGGGCCGCAGATACGCAGTATTTT
CDR3: CATSYGQGAADTQYF

J: TRBJ2-2
D: TRBD2
V: TRBV7-9
size: .
DNA: TGTGCCAGCAGCTTAGCGGGACTAACCGGGGAGCTGTTTTTT
CDR3: CASSLAGLTGELFF

J: TRBJ1-6
D: .
V: TRBV4-2
size: .
DNA: TGTGCCAGCAGCCAAGAGGGCATCCTAAGCTCCTATAATTCACCCCTCCACTTT
CDR3: CASSQEGILSSYNSPLHF

J: TRBJ1-1
D: .
V: TRBV5-1
size: .
DNA: TGCGCCAGCAGCTTGGCCGTTGGACGGGGTGAAGCTTTCTTT
CDR3: CASSLAVGRGEAFF

J: TRBJ2-7
D: TRBD1
V: TRBV12-3/TRBV12-4
size: .
DNA: TGTGCCAGCAGTTTTCTGGGGACAGGGAATTCCTACGAGCAGTACTTC
CDR3: CASSFLGTGNSYEQYF

J: TRBJ2-2
D: .
V: TRBV7-9
size: few
DNA: TGTGCCAGCAGCCTCCGGACATATACCGGGGAGCTGTTTTTT
CDR3: CASSLRTYTGELFF

J: TRBJ1-4
D: TRBD1
V: TRBV4-3
size: few
DNA: TGCGCCAGCAGCCAAAGGACAGGGGGCGGTTTAGATGAAAAACTGTTTTTT
CDR3: CASSQRTGGGLDEKLFF

J: TRBJ2-1
D: .
V: TRBV5-1
size: .
DNA: TGCGCCAGCAGCTTGGGACAGAACTCCTACAATGAGCAGTTCTTC
CDR3: CASSLGQNSYNEQFF